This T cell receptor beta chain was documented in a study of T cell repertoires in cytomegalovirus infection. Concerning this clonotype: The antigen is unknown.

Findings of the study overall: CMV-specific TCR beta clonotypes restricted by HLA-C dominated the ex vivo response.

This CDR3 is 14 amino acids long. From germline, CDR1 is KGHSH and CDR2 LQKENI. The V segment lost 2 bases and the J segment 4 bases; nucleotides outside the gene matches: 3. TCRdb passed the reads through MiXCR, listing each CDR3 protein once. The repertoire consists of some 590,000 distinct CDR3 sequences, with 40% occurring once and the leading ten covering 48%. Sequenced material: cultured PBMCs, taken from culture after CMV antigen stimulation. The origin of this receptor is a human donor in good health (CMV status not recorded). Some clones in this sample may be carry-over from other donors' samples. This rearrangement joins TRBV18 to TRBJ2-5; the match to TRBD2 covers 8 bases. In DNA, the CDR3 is TGTGCCAGCTCACCAACTAGCGGCCTAGAGACCCAGTACTTC. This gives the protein CASSPTSGLETQYF. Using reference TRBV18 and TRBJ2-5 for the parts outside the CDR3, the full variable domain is NAGVMQNPRHLVRRRGQEARLRCSPMKGHSHVYWYRQLPEEGLKFMVYLQKENIIDESGMPKERFSAEFPKEGPSILRIQQVVRGDSAAYFCASSPTSGLETQYFGPGTRLLVL.